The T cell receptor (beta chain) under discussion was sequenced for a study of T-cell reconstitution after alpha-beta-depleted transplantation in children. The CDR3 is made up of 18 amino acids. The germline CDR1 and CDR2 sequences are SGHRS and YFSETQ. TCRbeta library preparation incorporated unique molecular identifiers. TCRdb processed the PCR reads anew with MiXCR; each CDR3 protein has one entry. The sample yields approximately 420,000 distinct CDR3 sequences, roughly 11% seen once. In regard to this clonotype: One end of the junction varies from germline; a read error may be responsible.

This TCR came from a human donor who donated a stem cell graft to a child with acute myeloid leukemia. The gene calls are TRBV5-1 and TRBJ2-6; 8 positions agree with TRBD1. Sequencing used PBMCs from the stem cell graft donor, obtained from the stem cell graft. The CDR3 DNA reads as TGCGCCAGCAGCTTGTGGGACAGGACCCCTGGAGGGGCCAACGGCCTGACTTTC. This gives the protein CASSLWDRTPGGANGLTF.